This T cell receptor (beta chain) was obtained from a study of T cell changes during pregnancy in multiple sclerosis. The V segment lost 6 bases and the J segment 5 bases; nucleotides outside the gene matches: 2. From germline, CDR1 is MNHNY and CDR2 SVGAGI (reference sequence). The CDR3 consists of 14 residues. Profiling relied on immunoSEQ multiplex PCR, and the TCRdb table lists in-frame clones only, not all of them. The data hold approximately 66,000 clones, with roughly 92% observed a single time. The chain couples TRBV6-6 to TRBJ1-6, with 9 bases aligning to TRBD1. Sample: peripheral blood, taken in the third trimester of pregnancy. The receptor's source is a female donor in good health, enrolled as a control in a pregnancy study. For the CDR3, the DNA is TGTGCCAGCAGACGGACAGGGGATAATTCACCCCTCCACTTT. This encodes CASRRTGDNSPLHF.